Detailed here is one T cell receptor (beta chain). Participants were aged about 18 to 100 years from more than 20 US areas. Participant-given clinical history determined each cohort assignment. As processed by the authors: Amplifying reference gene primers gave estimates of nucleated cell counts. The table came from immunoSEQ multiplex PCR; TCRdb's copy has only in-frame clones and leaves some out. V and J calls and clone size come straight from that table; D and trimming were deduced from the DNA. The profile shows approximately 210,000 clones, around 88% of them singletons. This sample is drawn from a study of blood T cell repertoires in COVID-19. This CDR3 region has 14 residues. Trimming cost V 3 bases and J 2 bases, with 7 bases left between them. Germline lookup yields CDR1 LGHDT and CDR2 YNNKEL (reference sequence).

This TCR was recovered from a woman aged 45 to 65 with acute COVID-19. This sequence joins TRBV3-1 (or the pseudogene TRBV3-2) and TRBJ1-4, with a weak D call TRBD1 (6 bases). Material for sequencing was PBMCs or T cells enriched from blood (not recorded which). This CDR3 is CASSHTGTNEKLFF. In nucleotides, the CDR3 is TGTGCCAGCAGCCATACAGGGACTAATGAAAAACTGTTTTTT.